This TCR beta chain stems from a study of control samples from healthy donors and cancer patients. Sequencing was performed with immunoSEQ multiplex PCR; in TCRdb, only in-frame clones are kept and a portion is missing. The data contain 130,000 or so clones, 75% to 95% of them seen just once; the ten biggest clones take up 2% to 3%. Sequencing was performed on blood. The origin of this receptor is a man aged 35 to 55 in good health.

The CDR3 coding sequence is TGCGCCAGCAGCCCCATTGGACAAGAGGAACCCCTCCACTTT. This gives the protein CASSPIGQEEPLHF. The chain joins TRBV5-1 to TRBJ1-6; D possibly corresponds to TRBD1 (5 bases). The CDR3 is 14 residues long. The germline gives CDR1 SGHRS, CDR2 YFSETQ. Trimming left V 4 bases short and J 12 bases short, with 17 bases between.